The 3 T cell receptor beta chains reported below all come from one sample, sequenced in a study of PD-L1 blockade in urothelial cancer. The protocol was immunoSEQ multiplex PCR, while the TCRdb copy is restricted to in-frame clones and leaves out a portion. The sample includes about 100,000 clones, about 91% seen only once; the top ten take 0.75% to 0.95%. The material sequenced was PBMCs, taken around atezolizumab (anti-PD-L1) treatment. These receptors originate from a woman aged 80 or over with urothelial cancer.

The chain employs TRBV13 and TRBJ2-7, with 9 bases matching TRBD1. The CDR3 has 18 residues. Germline CDR1 is PRHDT and CDR2 is FYEKMQ (reference sequence). Losses at the gene ends were 3 bases for V and 1 base for J; bases not matched to a gene: 13. The CDR3: CASSLTNIGQGFSYEQYF. CDR3 in DNA: TGTGCCAGCAGCTTGACGAACATAGGACAGGGGTTTTCCTACGAGCAGTACTTC.

Notes on this clone: Germline is not matched at one junction end, which may reflect a read error. V is TRBV5-6 and J is TRBJ2-7; 7 positions agree with TRBD1. CDR3 length: 14 residues. Germline V CDR1 and CDR2: SGHDT, YYEEEE. CDR3 residues: CASSKDKGAGPGGF. DNA for the CDR3: TGTGCCAGCAGTAAAGACAAGGGGGCAGGGCCCGGAGGCTTC.

This rearrangement joins TRBV19 to TRBJ1-1, with TRBD1 matching 7 bases. The CDR3 covers 14 residues. In germline, CDR1 is LNHDA, CDR2 SQIVND (reference sequence). V shed 5 bases and J 5 bases; nucleotides not matched to a gene: 8. The CDR3 DNA is TGTGCCAGTAGTGTGACAGGGATAGGGACTGAAGCTTTCTTT. Translated, it gives CASSVTGIGTEAFF.